This T cell receptor beta chain was captured by sequencing in a study of T cells in Graves' hyperthyroidism and ophthalmopathy. About the study: The blood sample was taken at first diagnosis, before treatment began. Study-wide findings and caveats: Also found in blood were most expanded thyroid clonotypes above 0.001.

There are many counts of this clonotype. Its antigen is unidentified. Patients counted as stable if ophthalmopathy did not develop within 18 months. Patients aged 18 to 65 had newly diagnosed hyperthyroidism of under 2 months' duration. RNA transcripts served as the template for amplifying TCR beta CDR3 regions. TCR CDR3 regions were first amplified by RT-PCR with HTBI primers. One entry per CDR3 protein, called by TCRdb with MiXCR from the multiplex PCR reads. This sample yields some 500,000 distinct CDR3 sequences, of which 13% to 15% are seen a single time; 15% to 20% belongs to the top ten. From germline, CDR1 is MNHNS and CDR2 SASEGT. There are 10 residues in the CDR3. Trimming removed 5 bases from V and 7 bases from J, with 2 bases in between.

The sequence derives from a woman between 18 and 29 years old with Graves' hyperthyroidism. This chain uses TRBV6-1 with TRBJ1-4; D not certain. The sequenced sample was blood. The CDR3 region is CASSSEKLFF. The CDR3 DNA sequence: TGTGCCAGCAGTTCTGAAAAACTGTTTTTT.